What follows are 4 T cell receptor beta chains derived from one specimen sequenced in a study of T-cell memory formation after mild COVID-19. TCRdb reprocessed the 5' RACE reads via MiXCR and lists one record per CDR3 protein. The table shows hundreds of thousands of distinct CDR3 sequences, with 20% occurring only once. The sample taken for sequencing was PBMCs or a T cell subset sorted from them (not recorded which). These receptors were obtained from a man between 18 and 29 years old who had mild COVID-19 (a few samples of this study predate the infection). Cell type and time point are not known.

The genes are TRBV7-3 and TRBJ1-3; D is uncertain. The V and J ends lost 5 bases and 3 bases respectively, with 17 bases between them. The CDR3 runs 16 residues. Germline CDR1 reads SGHTA; CDR2 reads FQGTGA. The CDR3 spells CASSQGKGRGGNTIYF. DNA for the CDR3: TGTGCCAGCAGCCAAGGAAAAGGACGGGGTGGAAACACCATATATTTT.

This clonotype was recorded a few times. The chain combines TRBV2 with TRBJ1-4; D unclear. Trimming took off 6 bases at V and 4 bases at J, with 6 bases between the two ends. The germline CDR1 and CDR2 sequences are SNHLY and FYNNEI. This CDR3 is 12 amino acids long. The CDR3 coding sequence is TGTGCCAGCAGCGCTCTTAATGAAAAACTGTTTTTT. Amino acid sequence: CASSALNEKLFF.

The rearrangement joins TRBV30 to TRBJ2-5, with 7 bases identical to TRBD2. The CDR3 loop spans 12 amino acids. CDR1 GTSNPN and CDR2 SVGIG come from the germline V gene (reference sequence). V dropped 2 bases and J dropped 4; count of bases not matched to a gene: 1. CDR3 DNA sequence: TGTGCCTGGAGTACGGGAGGAGAGACCCAGTACTTC. It encodes CAWSTGGETQYF.

The chain has TRBV7-2 and TRBJ2-2; 9 positions match TRBD2. The CDR3 is 16 residues long. Germline trimming cut 4 bases from V and 7 bases from J; bases unmatched to any gene: 10. Per germline, CDR1 SGHTA and CDR2 FQGNSA. The CDR3 reads CASSSWTGTSNGELFF. The CDR3 DNA follows: TGTGCCAGCAGCTCCTGGACCGGGACTAGCAACGGGGAGCTGTTTTTT.